This paragraph covers one T cell receptor beta chain sequence. Its antigen is currently unknown. The study ran its PCR with 60 Vbeta and 13 Jbeta primers. Some clones are missing from TCRdb's copy, which holds only in-frame ones; the method was immunoSEQ multiplex PCR. The sample consists of a few hundred thousand clones, almost 85% of them appearing once. The CDR3 contains 16 residues. CDR1 is SGDLS and CDR2 is YYNGEE in the germline V gene. The V and J ends lost 3 bases and 1 base, in that order; junction bases with no gene match: 4. This entry comes from a study of cytomegalovirus exposure and HLA in healthy donors. Study-level findings and limits: Associated with cytomegalovirus, according to the listing, were around 170 TCR beta chains. Highest at DRB1 and lowest at HLA-C, TCR association rates differed among HLA loci in a later analysis.

The chain is built from TRBV9 and TRBJ2-5, with TRBD2 matching over 12 bases. The receptor was derived from a woman aged 40 to 50 in good health and CMV-seronegative. The specimen sequenced was PBMCs. CDR3 sequence: CASSETSGGLQETQYF. For the CDR3, the DNA is TGTGCCAGCAGCGAGACTAGCGGGGGCCTCCAAGAGACCCAGTACTTC.